Presented here are 8 T cell receptor beta chains from one specimen sequenced in a study of blood T cell repertoires in COVID-19 (dated by TCRdb to between 2020 and 2021). The library came from the immunoSEQ multiplex PCR assay. Drawn from immuneACCESS, this table holds only the in-frame rearrangements with V and J called that TCRdb kept. Clones are partly lost; checked studies trace under half to an unresolved V gene and leave the rest unexplained. The table for this sample lists some 58,000 clones; over 70% of them were counted only once. Less than 4% of the sample is in the top ten clones. The specimen sequenced was peripheral blood. These receptors all stem from a human donor in a cohort sampled during active COVID-19.

This clone was picked up a small number of times. The chain has TRBV7-9 and TRBJ1-6; TRBD1 aligns across 10 bases. The CDR3 contains 15 residues. Germline V lookup: CDR1 SEHNR, CDR2 FQNEAQ (reference sequence). Trimming at V came to 4 bases and at J to 9 bases, leaving 6 bases not matched to a gene. The CDR3: CASSSVDRGLSPLHF. The CDR3 DNA follows: TGTGCCAGCAGCTCGGTCGACAGGGGGCTTTCACCCCTCCACTTT. The whole variable domain, filled in from reference TRBV7-9 and TRBJ1-6, reads DTGVSQNPRHKITKRGQNVTFRCDPISEHNRLYWYRQTLGQGPEFLTYFQNEAQLEKSRLLSDRFSAERPKGSFSTLEIQRTEQGDSAMYLCASSSVDRGLSPLHFGNGTRLTVT.

The rearrangement uses TRBV5-8 and TRBJ1-4; D is uncertain. The V end was cut by 3 bases, the J end by 2 bases, with 8 bases between. The CDR3 totals 14 residues. The germline gives CDR1 SGHTS, CDR2 YDEGEE. The CDR3 loop reads CASSSRTTNEKLFF. In DNA form, the CDR3 reads TGTGCCAGCAGCTCGAGGACTACTAATGAAAAACTGTTTTTT.

The V gene is TRBV2, the J gene TRBJ2-7; D is perhaps TRBD2 (6 bases). This CDR3 is built from 16 residues. Germline values: CDR1 SNHLY, CDR2 FYNNEI. Trimming pared 10 bases from V and 2 bases from J, leaving 24 bases between. CDR3 amino acids: CATIRDSLLLPYEQYF. The CDR3 region has the DNA TGTGCCACCATTAGGGACTCATTATTGCTCCCCTACGAGCAGTACTTC. The variable domain in full, completed from reference TRBV2 and TRBJ2-7, reads EPEVTQTPSHQVTQMGQEVILRCVPISNHLYFYWYRQILGQKVEFLVSFYNNEISEKSEIFDDQFSVERPDGSNFTLKIRSTKLEDSAMYFCATIRDSLLLPYEQYFGPGTRLTVT.

The CDR3 here is CAWRWPQSHSGNTIYF. The CDR3 nucleotides are TGTGCCTGGAGATGGCCCCAGTCTCACTCTGGAAACACCATATATTTT. The chain recombines TRBV30 with TRBJ1-3; no clear D. Germline V gives CDR1 GTSNPN, CDR2 SVGIG (reference sequence). The CDR3 extends over 16 amino acids. V gave up 3 bases and J gave up 0 bases, with 15 bases separating them.

The chain has TRBV5-6 and TRBJ1-1; D remains unclear. Trimming removed 2 bases at V and 0 bases at J, with 11 bases between. The CDR3 has 15 residues. The germline CDR1 and CDR2 sequences are SGHDT and YYEEEE. DNA for the CDR3: TGTGCCAGCAGCTTTGGTGAGGTTCTGAACACTGAAGCTTTCTTT. Translated: CASSFGEVLNTEAFF.

The rearrangement joins TRBV4-1 to TRBJ2-3, with 7 bases fitting TRBD2. V dropped 0 bases and J dropped 5; count of bases not matched to a gene: 8. The CDR3 contains 16 residues. Germline-derived CDR1 and CDR2 are MGHRA and YSYEKL. The CDR3 spells CASSQDRGGGQDTQYF. The CDR3 DNA follows: TGCGCCAGCAGCCAAGATAGAGGCGGGGGTCAAGATACGCAGTATTTT.

This chain links TRBV15 with TRBJ2-3; perhaps TRBD1 as D (6 bases). CDR1 is LNHNV and CDR2 is YYDKDF in the germline V gene (reference sequence). Trimming left V 0 bases short and J 2 bases short, with 12 bases between. The CDR3 consists of 16 residues. The CDR3 sequence: CATSRDLAGVTDTQYF. In DNA form, the CDR3 reads TGTGCCACCAGCAGAGATCTAGCAGGGGTCACAGATACGCAGTATTTT.

The chain recombines TRBV16 with TRBJ1-5; the D gene is possibly TRBD1 (5 bases). This CDR3 has 14 amino acids. V was shortened by 3 bases and J by 1 base, with 7 bases between the two germline ends. Germline V gives CDR1 KGHSY, CDR2 FQNENV. The CDR3 nucleotides read TGTGCCAGCAGCCACAGGGAAAGCAATCAGCCCCAGCATTTT. Protein product: CASSHRESNQPQHF.